The T cell receptor beta chain described here comes from a study of regulatory T cells in long-lasting Graves disease. Sample time point: persistent/refractory GD, antithyroid drugs over 5 years with positive TRAb. PBMCs provided the RNA from which the TCR library was made. From an endocrinology department in Xi'an, China, came the patients. Study observations and caveats: Favored usage of TRBV28, TRBJ1-2 and TRBJ2-5 was recorded in persistent disease. Thyroid tissue went unexamined; only peripheral blood was analyzed.

Concerning this clonotype: Its matching antigen is unknown.

Libraries of TCR beta came from iRepertoire HTBI primers plus Arm-PCR of CDR3 regions. Original analysis: Taken together, the samples had 62 TRBV and 13 to 15 TRBJ segments identified. MiXCR was run by TCRdb on the multiplex PCR reads, yielding one entry per CDR3 protein. These V and J calls rely on TCRdb rather than the paper's analysis. The sample holds 350,000 to 500,000 distinct CDR3 sequences, around 20% seen once. The germline CDR1 and CDR2 sequences are SNHLY and FYNNEI. The junction had 8 bases not matched to a gene; V was cut back by 7 bases and J by 4 bases. The length of the CDR3 is 14 residues.

The clonotype originates from a female donor with Graves disease. The sample consisted of peripheral blood mononuclear cells (PBMCs), taken when the disease was refractory, from a patient treated with antithyroid drugs. The gene calls are TRBV2 and TRBJ2-3; 7 bases fit TRBD2. This CDR3 is CASKGGYEADTQYF. The CDR3 DNA reads TGTGCCAGCAAGGGAGGGTATGAGGCAGATACGCAGTATTTT.